A single sample is the source of the 30 T cell receptor beta chains below, sequenced in a study of T cell repertoires in cytomegalovirus infection. TCRdb called the reads again in MiXCR, with one record for every CDR3 protein. The table has hundreds of thousands of distinct CDR3 sequences, 25% to 35% seen once; the top ten hold 20%. Antigens of these TCRs are unknown. The sample was cultured PBMCs, taken from culture after CMV antigen stimulation. The receptor set was obtained from a human donor in good health (CMV status not recorded). Some clones in this sample may be carry-over from other donors' samples.

This clonotype was observed a handful of times. This rearrangement joins TRBV7-8 to TRBJ1-3; D is ambiguous. The germline V and J ends were trimmed by 2 bases and 3 bases, with 8 bases remaining between them. Germline loops: CDR1 SGHVS, CDR2 FQNEAQ. The CDR3 consists of 14 residues. CDR3 loop: CASSLLGFGNTIYF. The CDR3 nucleotides are TGTGCCAGCAGCTTATTGGGGTTTGGAAACACCATATATTTT.

This chain uses TRBV3-1 with TRBJ2-7; D possibly corresponds to TRBD1 (5 bases). The V and J ends lost 1 base and 3 bases respectively, with 13 bases between them. CDR3 length: 15 amino acids. Germline V gene sequence: CDR1 LGHDT, CDR2 YNNKEL (reference sequence). CDR3 sequence: CASSQGTQGSYEQYF. In nucleotides, the CDR3 is TGTGCCAGCAGCCAAGGGACACAAGGCAGCTACGAGCAGTACTTC.

This clonotype occurred once. V and J are TRBV30 and TRBJ1-5, with D unclear. CDR3 length equals 13 residues. V lost 5 bases and J 3 bases, leaving 11 bases between the germline ends. Germline V lookup: CDR1 GTSNPN, CDR2 SVGIG (reference sequence). CDR3: CAWADRDNQPQHF. The CDR3 coding sequence is TGTGCCTGGGCGGATAGGGACAATCAGCCCCAGCATTTT.

The rearrangement joins TRBV19 to TRBJ2-3, with D maybe TRBD2 (5 bases). Trimming removed 4 bases at V and 5 bases at J, with 13 bases between. Germline V gene data show CDR1 as LNHDA and CDR2 as SQIVND (reference sequence). CDR3 size: 14 residues. In nucleotides, the CDR3 is TGTGCCAGTAGTAGCGGGCGATTAGGAGATACGCAGTATTTT. Protein sequence: CASSSGRLGDTQYF.

This clonotype was counted a few times. This chain connects TRBV9 to TRBJ2-1, with 12 bases that match TRBD2. V lost 3 bases, J lost 7 bases, and 5 bases stayed unmatched. Germline V CDR1 and CDR2: SGDLS, YYNGEE. This CDR3 region has 15 residues. CDR3 loop: CASSALAGGMNEQFF. In DNA form, the CDR3 reads TGTGCCAGCAGCGCCCTAGCGGGAGGGATGAATGAGCAGTTCTTC. Looking up the rest from reference TRBV9 and TRBJ2-1 gives the full variable domain: DSGVTQTPKHLITATGQRVTLRCSPRSGDLSVYWYQQSLDQGLQFLIQYYNGEERAKGNILERFSAQQFPDLHSELNLSSLELGDSALYFCASSALAGGMNEQFFGPGTRLTVL.

J is TRBJ1-2 and V is TRBV6-5, with D possibly TRBD1 on 5 matching bases. This CDR3 contains 15 residues. Germline V gene lookup returns CDR1 MNHEY and CDR2 SVGAGI. V was trimmed by 6 bases and J by 1 base, leaving 15 bases between them. The CDR3 DNA sequence: TGTGCCAGCAGCCGAAGAGGGGCTCTTAACTATGGCTACACCTTC. It yields the protein CASSRRGALNYGYTF.

The chain employs TRBV20-1 and TRBJ1-5, with D tentatively TRBD1 (5 bases). Trimming took off 5 bases at V and 7 bases at J, with 18 bases between the two ends. CDR3 length: 14 amino acids. From germline, CDR1 is DFQATT and CDR2 SNEGSKA (reference sequence). CDR3 loop: CSAPRPGSKQPQHF. CDR3 nucleotides: TGCAGTGCTCCACGGCCAGGGTCAAAACAGCCCCAGCATTTT.

The chain links TRBV12-5 to TRBJ1-1, with 7 bases fitting TRBD1. The CDR3 loop spans 13 amino acids. V lost 3 bases to trimming and J lost 3 bases; unmatched junction nucleotides: 1. Germline CDR1 and CDR2: LGHNT and FRNRAP. CDR3 bases: TGTGCTAGTGGTTTCGGACAGGACACTGAAGCTTTCTTT. It translates to CASGFGQDTEAFF.

This clonotype appeared a few times. CDR3 amino acids: CASSVDLYGYTF. The CDR3 coding sequence is TGTGCCAGCAGCGTAGACCTCTATGGCTACACCTTC. The gene calls are TRBV9 and TRBJ1-2; unclear D gene. Germline V gene data show CDR1 as SGDLS and CDR2 as YYNGEE. The CDR3 has 12 amino acids. V gave up 0 bases and J gave up 4 bases, with 4 bases separating them.

The V gene is TRBV11-2, the J gene TRBJ2-5; D is perhaps TRBD2 (5 bases). This CDR3 region has 12 residues. The germline gives CDR1 SGHAT, CDR2 FQNNGV. V lost 3 bases, J lost 10 bases, and 12 bases lay in between. CDR3 protein: CASSFSREGQYF. For the CDR3, the DNA is TGTGCCAGCAGCTTTAGCCGTGAGGGCCAGTACTTC.

This clonotype was counted a few times. This rearrangement joins TRBV20-1 to TRBJ2-1; TRBD2 agrees at 10 bases. Germline loops: CDR1 DFQATT, CDR2 SNEGSKA (reference sequence). V shed 1 base, J shed 3 bases, and the junction held 6 bases outside the gene matches. The CDR3 extends over 16 amino acids. This CDR3 reads CSARVLAGDLYNEQFF. CDR3 nucleotides: TGCAGTGCTAGAGTTCTAGCGGGAGACCTCTACAATGAGCAGTTCTTC.

The rearrangement uses TRBV28 and TRBJ2-2; TRBD1 matches at 9 bases. V gave up 3 bases and J gave up 0 bases; unmatched junction bases: 2. The CDR3 is 16 amino acids. Looked up from germline, CDR1 is MDHEN and CDR2 is SYDVKM. CDR3 in DNA: TGTGCCAGCAGTTTCACAGGGGGCGCGAACACCGGGGAGCTGTTTTTT. It translates to CASSFTGGANTGELFF.

The chain employs TRBV6-5 and TRBJ2-5; the match to TRBD2 covers 8 bases. This CDR3 has 16 residues. V trimming: 6 bases; J trimming: 0 bases; junction bases outside the gene matches: 9. CDR1 is MNHEY and CDR2 is SVGAGI in the germline V gene. CDR3 nucleotide sequence: TGTGCCAGCAGCCCTCTAGCGGGTGGGTACCAAGAGACCCAGTACTTC. The encoded protein is CASSPLAGGYQETQYF.

This clonotype was picked up a small number of times. The CDR3 nucleotides read TGCAGTGCTAGAGATGGGAACTTTGGCCAGCGGAGATACAATGAGCAGTTCTTC. Translated, it gives CSARDGNFGQRRYNEQFF. The J gene is TRBJ2-1, the V gene TRBV20-1, with D possibly TRBD2 on 5 matching bases. Germline CDR1 reads DFQATT; CDR2 reads SNEGSKA (reference sequence). CDR3 size: 18 residues. The V end lost 0 bases, the J end lost 4 bases, and 22 bases lay between the germline ends.

The chain couples TRBV12-3 or TRBV12-4 to TRBJ1-2; D uncertain. The CDR3 length is 14 residues. Trimming shortened V by 2 bases and J by 8 bases, and 15 bases separated the two germline ends. DNA for the CDR3: TGTGCCAGCAGTTTAAAAGGACCACTTCGGGGCTACACCTTC. As protein: CASSLKGPLRGYTF.

This clonotype occurred many times. The chain joins TRBV7-3 to TRBJ1-5; possibly TRBD1 for D (5 bases). Germline loops: CDR1 SGHTA, CDR2 FQGTGA. This CDR3 is built from 13 residues. Trimming removed 0 bases at V and 6 bases at J, with 6 bases between. CDR3 region: CASSLTGTQPQHF. As DNA, the CDR3 is TGTGCCAGCAGCTTAACAGGGACTCAGCCCCAGCATTTT.

This clonotype occurred many times. The chain joins TRBV7-8 to TRBJ1-1, with a weak D call TRBD1 (6 bases). The CDR3 extends over 14 amino acids. Trimming pared 5 bases from V and 5 bases from J, leaving 15 bases between. CDR1 SGHVS and CDR2 FQNEAQ come from the germline V gene. The CDR3 nucleotides are TGTGCCAGCAGCCTTGGACAGTTGGGGACTGAAGCTTTCTTT. It codes for CASSLGQLGTEAFF. The variable domain in full, with the rest retrieved from reference TRBV7-8 and TRBJ1-1, is GAGVSQSPRYKVAKRGQDVALRCDPISGHVSLFWYQQALGQGPEFLTYFQNEAQLDKSGLPSDRFFAERPEGSVSTLKIQRTQQEDSAVYLCASSLGQLGTEAFFGQGTRLTVV.

This clonotype has more than one count but fewer than ten. The chain links TRBV12-3 or TRBV12-4 to TRBJ1-2, with a possible D match to TRBD1 (5 bases). The CDR3 consists of 12 residues. The V and J ends lost 6 bases and 5 bases respectively, with 10 bases between them. The CDR3 spells CASRGRGYGYTF. The CDR3 region has the DNA TGTGCCAGCAGGGGGCGGGGTTATGGCTACACCTTC.

The J gene is TRBJ2-2, the V gene TRBV7-8; no reliable D call. CDR3 size: 12 residues. Germline V gives CDR1 SGHVS, CDR2 FQNEAQ. The V and J ends lost 2 bases and 7 bases respectively, with 5 bases between them. DNA of the CDR3: TGTGCCAGCAGCTTAATTGGCGGGGAGCTGTTTTTT. Amino acids: CASSLIGGELFF.

About this clonotype: A much larger clone lies a single base off, so this may be a read error. The chain links TRBV11-2 to TRBJ1-3, with D perhaps matching TRBD1 (5 bases). Germline CDR1 SGHAT, CDR2 FQNNGV. This CDR3 spans 18 amino acids. CDR3 protein: CASSLGRLIGDSGNTMYF. CDR3 coding DNA: TGTGCCAGCAGCTTAGGACGGCTCATAGGGGACTCTGGAAACACCATGTATTTT.

This clonotype has just a few counts. This chain joins TRBV20-1 and TRBJ1-1; no reliable D call. Trimming took off 5 bases at V and 1 base at J, with 8 bases between the two ends. The CDR3 runs 12 residues. CDR1 is DFQATT, CDR2 SNEGSKA, per germline (reference sequence). The CDR3, as DNA: TGCAGTGCTCCGGCAGCGAACACTGAAGCTTTCTTT. It translates to CSAPAANTEAFF.

This clonotype was picked up a small number of times. The chain links TRBV7-8 to TRBJ2-2, with a possible D match to TRBD2 (5 bases). This CDR3 spans 16 amino acids. The V end was cut by 0 bases, the J end by 0 bases, with 8 bases between. CDR1 and CDR2 (germline): SGHVS, FQNEAQ. The CDR3 region is CASSLAPGSNTGELFF. DNA for the CDR3: TGTGCCAGCAGCTTAGCGCCGGGGTCGAACACCGGGGAGCTGTTTTTT.

The rearrangement uses TRBV7-2 and TRBJ2-5; 7 nucleotides line up with TRBD2. Trimming at V came to 5 bases and at J to 4 bases, leaving 7 bases not matched to a gene. Germline loops: CDR1 SGHTA, CDR2 FQGNSA. There are 14 residues in the CDR3. CDR3 loop: CASSIWTRGETQYF. As DNA, the CDR3 is TGTGCCAGCAGCATCTGGACTAGAGGAGAGACCCAGTACTTC.

The chain combines TRBV5-6 with TRBJ2-1, with 8 bases matching TRBD2. This CDR3 has 17 amino acids. Germline CDR1 SGHDT, CDR2 YYEEEE. The V segment lost 3 bases and the J segment 1 base; nucleotides outside the gene matches: 9. The CDR3 nucleotides are TGTGCCAGCAGCTCGTATACTAGCGGAGCTTCCTACAATGAGCAGTTCTTC. It encodes CASSSYTSGASYNEQFF.

The chain employs TRBV24-1 and TRBJ2-4; 8 nucleotides line up with TRBD2. CDR1 is KGHDR and CDR2 is SFDVKD in the germline V gene. This CDR3 is 14 amino acids long. Losses at the gene ends were 5 bases for V and 11 bases for J; bases not matched to a gene: 10. The CDR3 here is CATSGVSGDSVQYF. CDR3 DNA sequence: TGTGCCACCAGTGGGGTTAGCGGGGATTCAGTTCAGTACTTC.

This clonotype has more than one count but fewer than ten. This CDR3 is CASSVSSGKGEQYF. The CDR3 DNA sequence: TGTGCCAGCAGCGTGAGTAGCGGGAAGGGCGAGCAGTACTTC. V is TRBV28 and J is TRBJ2-7; 8 bases line up with TRBD2. Trimming took 6 bases from V and 6 from J; bases not matched to a gene: 10. The V gene's germline CDR1 is MDHEN and CDR2 SYDVKM. CDR3 length: 14 amino acids.

The chain joins TRBV7-6 to TRBJ2-6; D gene ambiguous. V lost 3 bases and J lost 2, with 8 bases in between. Germline-derived CDR1 and CDR2 are SGHVS and FNYEAQ. This CDR3 has 15 residues. CDR3 bases: TGTGCCAGCAGCTTTATGGAGCCTGGGGCCAACGTCCTGACTTTC. It translates to CASSFMEPGANVLTF.

Only a few counts were recorded for this clonotype. This sequence joins TRBV28 and TRBJ1-5, with 7 bases that match TRBD1. The CDR3 is 14 residues long. J was trimmed by 2 bases and V by 7 bases; bases with no gene match: 5. CDR1 MDHEN and CDR2 SYDVKM come from the germline V gene. CDR3 loop: CASTTTGGNQPQHF. CDR3 DNA sequence: TGTGCCAGCACTACCACAGGGGGCAATCAGCCCCAGCATTTT.

V usage is TRBV19 and J usage is TRBJ2-3, with TRBD1 matching 12 bases. The CDR3 spans 18 residues. Germline V gene data show CDR1 as LNHDA and CDR2 as SQIVND (reference sequence). V was clipped by 5 bases and J by 0 bases; unmatched bases: 9. As DNA, the CDR3 is TGTGCCAGTAGTGGTGGGACAGGGGGCACCCCTAGCACAGATACGCAGTATTTT. Translation: CASSGGTGGTPSTDTQYF.

CDR3 coding DNA: TGTGCCAGCAGCTCCGGGACAGGGAAGGTTAGCTACACCTTC. It codes for CASSSGTGKVSYTF. This rearrangement joins TRBV6-6 to TRBJ1-2, with 9 bases identical to TRBD1. Per the germline V gene, CDR1 is MNHNY and CDR2 is SVGAGI (reference sequence). Losses at the gene ends were 6 bases for V and 9 bases for J; bases not matched to a gene: 11. The CDR3 is 14 amino acids.